Sequencing of this TCR beta chain was carried out in a study of beta chain features in type 1 diabetes. Sequenced material consisted of expressed TCRB transcripts (all of the isolated RNA was reverse transcribed). Some clones are missing from TCRdb's copy, which holds only in-frame ones; the method was immunoSEQ multiplex PCR. The top ten hold 0.05% to 0.07% of the sample, which has around 500,000 clones, 25% to 35% seen once. Deletions cut 5 bases from V and 7 bases from J, with 14 bases between. The CDR3 is 14 amino acids. Germline lookup yields CDR1 SGHVS and CDR2 FNYEAQ. Notes on the study in general: Over-representation of high TCR-expressing cells was a possible consequence of cDNA sequencing.

Concerning this clone: Its cognate antigen is unknown.

Sequencing was carried out using naive CD4+ T cells from blood. This sequence joins TRBV7-6 and TRBJ2-2; D not resolved. This sequence originates from a man aged 18-30 years in good health. The DNA for the CDR3 is TGTGCCAGCAGCCTGGAGCTCGCTGTCGGGGAGCTGTTTTTT. Residues: CASSLELAVGELFF.